Below, one T cell receptor (beta chain) is given with its context. What it recognizes is unknown. At one end, the junction sequence differs from germline, possibly due to a read error. This sample is drawn from a study of blood T cells in healthy people across ages. The study's findings and limits: Long-lived donors carried more naive CD4+ cells and greater diversity than aged donors. Diversity estimates from one million T cells were considered underestimates. Measured against age, TCR beta diversity per million T cells decreased in a roughly linear manner.

The second PCR ran about 6 to 12 cycles with a sample-barcoded 5' primer and J-beta primers. TCRdb re-called the 5' RACE reads with MiXCR, one entry per CDR3 protein. The sample records approximately 780,000 distinct CDR3 sequences, roughly 26% being singletons. These data are also associated with another study on T cells of mothers and their children. That source reports: Sequencing got over 8 million TCR beta CDR3 reads from each mother and a few million from each child.

Source material: blood. The TCR comes from a boy aged 5 to 17 in good health.

CDR3 nucleotides: TGCAGAGCTAGATCCAGGGGGGATGGCTACACCTTC. Its protein is CRARSRGDGYTF. The rearrangement joins TRBV20-1 to TRBJ1-2, with TRBD1 matching over 7 bases. Germline V gene lookup returns CDR1 DFQATT and CDR2 SNEGSKA (reference sequence). This CDR3 has 12 amino acids.